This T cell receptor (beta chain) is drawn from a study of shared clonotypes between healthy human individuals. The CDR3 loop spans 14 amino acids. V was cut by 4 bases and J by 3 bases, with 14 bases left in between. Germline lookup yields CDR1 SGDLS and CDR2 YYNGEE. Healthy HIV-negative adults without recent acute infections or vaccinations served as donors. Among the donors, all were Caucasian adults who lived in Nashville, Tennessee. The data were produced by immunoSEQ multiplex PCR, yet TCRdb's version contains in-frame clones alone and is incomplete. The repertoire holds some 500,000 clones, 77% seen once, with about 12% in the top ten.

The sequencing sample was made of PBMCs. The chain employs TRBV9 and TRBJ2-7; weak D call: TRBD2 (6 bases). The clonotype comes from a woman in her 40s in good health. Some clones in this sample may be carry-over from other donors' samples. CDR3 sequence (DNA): TGTGCCAGCAGCCCCGGGGGAACAGTCTACGAGCAGTACTTC. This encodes CASSPGGTVYEQYF.